This record covers a single T cell receptor beta chain. Its target is unknown. The PCR ran on 60 Vbeta and 13 Jbeta primers. TCRdb keeps only in-frame clones here, not all; method: immunoSEQ multiplex PCR. This table has 150,000 to 200,000 clones, about 59% appearing once. This CDR3 has 15 residues. Looked up from germline, CDR1 is MNHEY and CDR2 is SMNVEV (reference sequence). V was clipped by 8 bases and J by 1 base, with 18 bases between them. This specimen comes from a study of cytomegalovirus exposure and HLA in healthy donors. Findings and limits, study-wide: Later analysis suggested most CMV-associated TCR beta chains were HLA-restricted. A later analysis reportedly identified an Asian-associated ancestry cluster as carrying fewer N-insertions than the roughly 700-donor mean.

The sequenced sample was PBMCs. The TCR comes from a man aged 40-49 years in good health and CMV-seronegative. This rearrangement joins TRBV27 to TRBJ2-7, with D tentatively TRBD2 (5 bases). The CDR3 region is CASHPGGENSYEQYF. CDR3 in DNA: TGTGCCAGCCACCCCGGAGGCGAGAATTCCTACGAGCAGTACTTC.